These T cell receptor beta chains were read from a single sample in a study of control samples from healthy donors and cancer patients. The table came from immunoSEQ multiplex PCR; TCRdb's copy has only in-frame clones and leaves some out. The sample includes some 120,000 clones, 80% to 95% of them seen just once. The source material was blood. These receptors were obtained from a man aged 18 to 29 in good health. The CDR3 runs from the conserved cysteine through the conserved F or W. The D gene is left open where the match is weak. Expanded clones get a size class; other rows say once, few or many, or leave the size out.

16	.	TRBV21-1	.	TRBJ1-6	TGTGCCAGCAGCATCGCCCGGGGGTCAGGTAATTCACCCCTCCACTTT	CASSIARGSGNSPLHF
14	TRBD1	TRBV7-9	.	TRBJ2-1	TGTGCCAGCAGCTTGCCGGACAGGGGCAATGAGCAGTTCTTC	CASSLPDRGNEQFF
15	.	TRBV5-6	.	TRBJ2-1	TGTGCCAGCAGCCCCAGGGGTTTCGGGAGCAATGAGCAGTTCTTC	CASSPRGFGSNEQFF
15	.	TRBV7-2	.	TRBJ2-1	TGTGCCAGCAGCTTAGCAGTCAGCTCCTACAATGAGCAGTTCTTC	CASSLAVSSYNEQFF
12	.	TRBV29-1	.	TRBJ2-3	TGCAGCGTAGTACGGCGCACAGATACGCAGTATTTT	CSVVRRTDTQYF
12	TRBD1	TRBV29-1	.	TRBJ2-7	TGCAGCGGACAGGGGTACCTTGGCGAGCAGTACTTC	CSGQGYLGEQYF
13	.	TRBV4-1	.	TRBJ2-1	TGCGCCAGCAGCTTAGTGGTTTACAATGAGCAGTTCTTC	CASSLVVYNEQFF
13	.	TRBV7-3	.	TRBJ2-3	TGTGCCAGCAGTCGACAGGGCACAGATACGCAGTATTTT	CASSRQGTDTQYF
17	.	TRBV19	.	TRBJ1-6	TGTGCCAGTAGTATGCGTCAGGGAATGGCCTATAATTCACCCCTCCACTTT	CASSMRQGMAYNSPLHF
14	.	TRBV5-1	.	TRBJ2-2	TGCGCCAGCAGCTTGCTAGCGAGCAACGGGGAGCTGTTTTTT	CASSLLASNGELFF
13	.	TRBV5-1	.	TRBJ1-1	TGCGCCAGCAGCTTTACAGTGAACACTGAAGCTTTCTTT	CASSFTVNTEAFF
16	.	TRBV5-4	.	TRBJ1-1	TGTGCCAGCAGCTCGAAATCAGGCAGGGCGAACACTGAAGCTTTCTTT	CASSSKSGRANTEAFF
16	.	TRBV28	.	TRBJ1-3	TGTGCCAGCAGTTTGGCGCGGGACCTCTCTGGAAACACCATATATTTT	CASSLARDLSGNTIYF
11	.	TRBV12-3/TRBV12-4	.	TRBJ2-1	TGTGCCAGCACCCTCTACAATGAGCAGTTCTTC	CASTLYNEQFF
15	.	TRBV6-1	.	TRBJ2-2	TGTGCCAGCAGTGAAGGGACTCCGAACACCGGGGAGCTGTTTTTT	CASSEGTPNTGELFF
12	TRBD2	TRBV2	.	TRBJ2-1	TGTGCCGGCCGGGGGGATCGCAATGAGCAGTTCTTC	CAGRGDRNEQFF
13	.	TRBV19	few	TRBJ1-1	TGTGCCAGTATGGAAGGGGTAGGGACTGAAGCTTTCTTT	CASMEGVGTEAFF
14	.	TRBV7-9	.	TRBJ1-1	TGTGCCAGCAGCTTAACGACACGGAACACTGAAGCTTTCTTT	CASSLTTRNTEAFF